These 8 T cell receptor beta chains share one sample of origin, sequenced in a study. The table came from immunoSEQ multiplex PCR; TCRdb's copy has only in-frame clones and leaves some out. The sample yields 45,000 to 55,000 clones, over 85% seen once. Sequencing input: PBMCs. These receptors came from a man between 35 and 55 years old with rheumatoid arthritis.

V gene TRBV7-8 combines with J gene TRBJ1-1; the D is unclear. Germline CDR1 and CDR2: SGHVS and FQNEAQ. V dropped 1 base and J dropped 7 bases, with 7 bases sitting between them. The CDR3 covers 12 residues. For the CDR3, the DNA is TGTGCCAGCAGCTTAGTTGAGAGTGAAGCTTTCTTT. It translates to CASSLVESEAFF.

The chain is built from TRBV30 and TRBJ2-3; 12 bases align to TRBD2. V trimming: 5 bases; J trimming: 4 bases; junction bases outside the gene matches: 7. The V gene's germline CDR1 is GTSNPN and CDR2 SVGIG (reference sequence). CDR3 length: 15 amino acids. The CDR3 loop is CAWGFLAGGPDTQYF. In DNA, the CDR3 is TGTGCCTGGGGATTCCTAGCGGGGGGGCCAGATACGCAGTATTTT.

The CDR3 bases are TGTGCCAGCAGGACAGGACGGAAGTTGAACACTGAAGCTTTCTTT. Amino acids: CASRTGRKLNTEAFF. V usage is TRBV27 and J usage is TRBJ1-1; maybe TRBD1 (6 bases). V lost 6 bases and J lost 0, with 14 bases in between. There are 15 residues in the CDR3. Looked up from germline, CDR1 is MNHEY and CDR2 is SMNVEV (reference sequence).

The V and J genes are TRBV19 and TRBJ2-6; D perhaps matches TRBD2 (5 bases). V was clipped by 5 bases and J by 4 bases, with 21 bases between them. CDR3 length: 18 amino acids. Germline lookup yields CDR1 LNHDA and CDR2 SQIVND (reference sequence). The CDR3 bases are TGTGCCAGTAGTGCGGGCTGGACCCTCCCCTCCGGGGCCAACGTCCTGACTTTC. Translation gives CASSAGWTLPSGANVLTF.

The chain has TRBV24-1 and TRBJ1-5; D is perhaps TRBD1 (5 bases). Germline CDR1 KGHDR, CDR2 SFDVKD. This CDR3 comprises 14 residues. V was pared by 4 bases and J by 11 bases, with 17 bases between. The CDR3 is CATSESQPGGTQHF. CDR3 in DNA: TGTGCCACCAGTGAAAGTCAGCCTGGGGGGACCCAGCATTTT.

The gene calls are TRBV9 and TRBJ2-3; the D call may be TRBD1 or TRBD2 (6 bases each). Germline V gene lookup returns CDR1 SGDLS and CDR2 YYNGEE. The CDR3 totals 15 residues. The V end lost 5 bases, the J end lost 2 bases, and 15 bases lay between the germline ends. The CDR3 region has the DNA TGTGCCAGCAGTAGGGGGGCAGGGTCCACAGATACGCAGTATTTT. It yields the protein CASSRGAGSTDTQYF.

This clone was found once. This rearrangement joins TRBV11-3 to TRBJ2-3; 8 positions match TRBD2. Germline loops: CDR1 SGHNT, CDR2 YENEEA. With 1 base clipped from V and 5 bases from J, the junction kept 5 bases outside the gene matches. The CDR3 is made up of 15 amino acids. The CDR3 DNA reads as TGTGCCAGCAGCTTAGTTGGTCTAGCGGGAGATACGCAGTATTTT. This encodes CASSLVGLAGDTQYF.

The gene calls are TRBV19 and TRBJ1-2; 7 bases are shared with TRBD1. The CDR3 has 12 residues. The germline V gene has CDR1 LNHDA and CDR2 SQIVND (reference sequence). V lost 7 bases, J lost 4 bases, and 3 bases stayed unmatched. The CDR3 loop is CASNAGGYGYTF. The DNA for the CDR3 is TGTGCCAGTAACGCAGGGGGCTATGGCTACACCTTC. Complete variable domain (other parts from reference TRBV19 and TRBJ1-2): DGGITQSPKYLFRKEGQNVTLSCEQNLNHDAMYWYRQDPGQGLRLIYYSQIVNDFQKGDIAEGYSVSREKKESFPLTVTSAQKNPTAFYLCASNAGGYGYTFGSGTRLTVV.